This TCR beta chain was documented in a study of blood T cell repertoires in COVID-19. Study-wide context: Specimens from acute and convalescent COVID-19 originated in the United States, Italy and Spain. In each case, the material was cDNA or gDNA derived from T cells, B-cell-depleted T cells, or PBMCs.

TCRdb keeps only in-frame clones here, not all; method: immunoSEQ multiplex PCR. In the table there are 70,000 or so clones, about 80% of which are singletons. V lost 8 bases and J lost 4, with 12 bases in between. Germline V CDR1 and CDR2: MNHEY, SVGAGI. CDR3 length: 14 amino acids. This receptor was taken from a human donor in a cohort sampled during active COVID-19. The gene calls are TRBV6-5 and TRBJ2-6, with a tentative D call TRBD1 (6 bases). The sample comprised peripheral blood. CDR3 sequence reads: CASSTGSGANVLTF. CDR3 bases: TGTGCCAGCTCCACAGGGTCCGGGGCCAACGTCCTGACTTTC.